The rows below give T cell receptor beta chains drawn from one sample of a study of control samples from healthy donors and cancer patients. Profiled with immunoSEQ multiplex PCR; TCRdb holds only in-frame clones, not every one. Of 150,000 to 200,000 clones listed, roughly nine tenths are singletons. The sample comprised blood. Source of these receptors: a man aged 25 to 40 in good health. CDR3s include the opening cysteine and the closing phenylalanine or tryptophan. Fields, in order: J gene, D gene, V gene, clone size, CDR3 protein, CDR3 DNA. D genes are given only for firm matches. For some rows the clone size is stated as once, few or many, or as a class when expanded; others skip it.

J gene: TRBJ2-5; D gene: TRBD1; V gene: TRBV9; clone size: .; CDR3 protein: CASSGQGQETQYF; CDR3 DNA: TGTGCCAGCAGCGGACAGGGGCAGGAGACCCAGTACTTC
J gene: TRBJ2-7; D gene: .; V gene: TRBV6-5; clone size: .; CDR3 protein: CASSYDNSYEQYF; CDR3 DNA: TGTGCCAGCAGTTACGACAACTCCTACGAGCAGTACTTC
J gene: TRBJ2-5; D gene: .; V gene: TRBV2; clone size: .; CDR3 protein: CASSGRRVETQYF; CDR3 DNA: TGTGCCAGCAGTGGACGGCGGGTCGAGACCCAGTACTTC
J gene: TRBJ2-7; D gene: .; V gene: TRBV18; clone size: .; CDR3 protein: CASSRGGYSYEQYF; CDR3 DNA: TGTGCCAGCTCACGGGGGGGCTATTCCTACGAGCAGTACTTC
J gene: TRBJ1-2; D gene: TRBD1; V gene: TRBV11-2; clone size: .; CDR3 protein: CASSSMGQGFVFTF; CDR3 DNA: TGTGCCAGCAGCTCGATGGGACAGGGGTTTGTCTTCACCTTC
J gene: TRBJ1-2; D gene: TRBD1; V gene: TRBV27; clone size: .; CDR3 protein: CASSYRGIHYGYTF; CDR3 DNA: TGTGCCAGCAGTTACAGGGGTATACACTATGGCTACACCTTC
J gene: TRBJ2-2; D gene: .; V gene: TRBV4-2; clone size: .; CDR3 protein: CASSLGTANTGELFF; CDR3 DNA: TGTGCCAGCAGCCTCGGGACTGCGAACACCGGGGAGCTGTTTTTT
J gene: TRBJ2-7; D gene: .; V gene: TRBV2; clone size: .; CDR3 protein: CASSNVHEQYF; CDR3 DNA: TGTGCCAGCAGTAACGTCCACGAGCAGTACTTC
J gene: TRBJ2-7; D gene: .; V gene: TRBV3-1/TRBV3-2; clone size: .; CDR3 protein: CASSQLTLTEQYF; CDR3 DNA: TGTGCCAGCAGCCAACTCACTCTGACCGAGCAGTACTTC
J gene: TRBJ1-1; D gene: .; V gene: TRBV7-9; clone size: .; CDR3 protein: CASSLREGENTEAFF; CDR3 DNA: TGTGCCAGCAGCTTGAGAGAAGGGGAGAACACTGAAGCTTTCTTT
J gene: TRBJ1-3; D gene: .; V gene: TRBV3-1/TRBV3-2; clone size: .; CDR3 protein: CASSQVLSGKSSGNTIYF; CDR3 DNA: TGTGCCAGCAGCCAAGTACTTTCAGGGAAGAGCTCTGGAAACACCATATATTTT
J gene: TRBJ2-7; D gene: .; V gene: TRBV4-2; clone size: .; CDR3 protein: CASSQTGTKSYEQYF; CDR3 DNA: TGTGCCAGCAGCCAGACCGGGACGAAAAGTTACGAGCAGTACTTC
J gene: TRBJ2-3; D gene: TRBD2; V gene: TRBV24-1; clone size: .; CDR3 protein: CATSAGLAGGRGTDTQYF; CDR3 DNA: TGTGCCACCAGCGCGGGACTAGCGGGAGGGAGGGGCACAGATACGCAGTATTTT
J gene: TRBJ1-2; D gene: .; V gene: TRBV7-6; clone size: .; CDR3 protein: CASSGYTGINYGYTF; CDR3 DNA: TGTGCCAGCAGCGGTTATACAGGGATAAACTATGGCTACACCTTC
J gene: TRBJ1-5; D gene: .; V gene: TRBV7-2; clone size: .; CDR3 protein: CASSLGWNQPQHF; CDR3 DNA: TGTGCCAGCAGCTTAGGGTGGAATCAGCCCCAGCATTTT
J gene: TRBJ2-6; D gene: .; V gene: TRBV19; clone size: .; CDR3 protein: CASKGLEGAGANVLTF; CDR3 DNA: TGTGCCAGTAAGGGGCTCGAGGGAGCTGGGGCCAACGTCCTGACTTTC
J gene: TRBJ2-3; D gene: .; V gene: TRBV5-1; clone size: .; CDR3 protein: CASGQEGDTQYF; CDR3 DNA: TGCGCCAGCGGACAGGAGGGAGATACGCAGTATTTT
J gene: TRBJ1-5; D gene: .; V gene: TRBV20-1; clone size: .; CDR3 protein: CSASWRRNQPQHF; CDR3 DNA: TGCAGTGCTAGTTGGCGGCGCAATCAGCCCCAGCATTTT
J gene: TRBJ1-6; D gene: TRBD1; V gene: TRBV19; clone size: .; CDR3 protein: CASSTGQGFNSPLHF; CDR3 DNA: TGTGCCAGTAGTACCGGACAGGGTTTTAATTCACCCCTCCACTTT
J gene: TRBJ2-7; D gene: .; V gene: TRBV9; clone size: .; CDR3 protein: CASSVGPGADYEQYF; CDR3 DNA: TGTGCCAGCAGCGTAGGCCCGGGGGCGGACTACGAGCAGTACTTC
J gene: TRBJ1-6; D gene: .; V gene: TRBV10-2; clone size: .; CDR3 protein: CASSSGTTGSPLHF; CDR3 DNA: TGCGCCAGCAGTTCAGGGACCACGGGTTCACCCCTCCACTTT
J gene: TRBJ2-3; D gene: .; V gene: TRBV19; clone size: .; CDR3 protein: CASSITHLGNTQYF; CDR3 DNA: TGTGCCAGTAGTATCACACACCTCGGAAATACGCAGTATTTT
J gene: TRBJ1-2; D gene: .; V gene: TRBV4-1; clone size: .; CDR3 protein: CASSQRDITNYGYTF; CDR3 DNA: TGCGCCAGCAGCCAAAGGGACATTACTAACTATGGCTACACCTTC
J gene: TRBJ2-7; D gene: .; V gene: TRBV19; clone size: .; CDR3 protein: CASSASGAYEQYF; CDR3 DNA: TGTGCCAGTAGTGCGTCCGGGGCCTACGAGCAGTACTTC
J gene: TRBJ2-7; D gene: TRBD1; V gene: TRBV29-1; clone size: .; CDR3 protein: CSVRDPGQEQYF; CDR3 DNA: TGCAGCGTTCGGGACCCGGGACAGGAGCAGTACTTC
J gene: TRBJ1-2; D gene: .; V gene: TRBV30; clone size: .; CDR3 protein: CAWSGWGPPYGYTF; CDR3 DNA: TGTGCCTGGAGTGGGTGGGGACCCCCCTATGGCTACACCTTC
J gene: TRBJ1-1; D gene: .; V gene: TRBV9; clone size: .; CDR3 protein: CASSSRGEPNTEAFF; CDR3 DNA: TGTGCCAGCAGCTCTAGGGGGGAACCGAACACTGAAGCTTTCTTT
J gene: TRBJ2-2; D gene: .; V gene: TRBV6-2/TRBV6-3; clone size: .; CDR3 protein: CASSYRGIGNTGELFF; CDR3 DNA: TGTGCCAGCAGTTACCGGGGGATTGGGAACACCGGGGAGCTGTTTTTT
J gene: TRBJ2-7; D gene: TRBD1; V gene: TRBV5-4; clone size: few; CDR3 protein: CASSLKQQGHYEQYF; CDR3 DNA: TGTGCCAGCAGCTTGAAGCAACAGGGGCACTACGAGCAGTACTTC
J gene: TRBJ2-1; D gene: .; V gene: TRBV4-1; clone size: .; CDR3 protein: CASSPARGNEQFF; CDR3 DNA: TGCGCCAGCAGCCCCGCCCGGGGGAATGAGCAGTTCTTC
J gene: TRBJ1-2; D gene: .; V gene: TRBV12-3/TRBV12-4; clone size: .; CDR3 protein: CASSFRRDGYTF; CDR3 DNA: TGTGCCAGCAGTTTTAGGAGGGATGGCTACACCTTC
J gene: TRBJ2-5; D gene: .; V gene: TRBV5-6; clone size: .; CDR3 protein: CASSPPRLETQYF; CDR3 DNA: TGTGCCAGCAGCCCGCCCCGACTTGAGACCCAGTACTTC
J gene: TRBJ1-5; D gene: TRBD1; V gene: TRBV7-2; clone size: once; CDR3 protein: CASSLVTGGHSNQPQHF; CDR3 DNA: TGTGCCAGCAGCTTAGTGACAGGGGGTCATAGCAATCAGCCCCAGCATTTT
J gene: TRBJ2-5; D gene: TRBD1; V gene: TRBV19; clone size: .; CDR3 protein: CASSRDRGQETQYF; CDR3 DNA: TGTGCCAGTAGTAGGGACAGGGGCCAAGAGACCCAGTACTTC
J gene: TRBJ1-5; D gene: .; V gene: TRBV27; clone size: .; CDR3 protein: CASSRYTVPNAYNQPQHF; CDR3 DNA: TGTGCCAGCAGCCGATACACCGTCCCTAACGCTTACAATCAGCCCCAGCATTTT
J gene: TRBJ2-4; D gene: .; V gene: TRBV6-5; clone size: .; CDR3 protein: CASRDSKKNIQYF; CDR3 DNA: TGTGCCAGCAGGGACAGTAAGAAAAACATTCAGTACTTC
J gene: TRBJ1-6; D gene: .; V gene: TRBV5-5; clone size: .; CDR3 protein: CASSPGLSNSPLHF; CDR3 DNA: TGTGCCAGCAGTCCCGGCCTGAGTAATTCACCCCTCCACTTT
J gene: TRBJ2-7; D gene: .; V gene: TRBV5-1; clone size: .; CDR3 protein: CASSWSRDNSYEQYF; CDR3 DNA: TGCGCCAGCAGCTGGAGCCGGGACAACTCCTACGAGCAGTACTTC
J gene: TRBJ1-5; D gene: .; V gene: TRBV6-1; clone size: .; CDR3 protein: CASSEALPVDRYNQPQHF; CDR3 DNA: TGTGCCAGCAGTGAAGCGCTTCCTGTGGACAGATATAATCAGCCCCAGCATTTT
J gene: TRBJ1-6; D gene: .; V gene: TRBV6-5; clone size: once; CDR3 protein: CASSYWGGGNSPLHF; CDR3 DNA: TGTGCCAGCAGTTATTGGGGAGGAGGTAATTCACCCCTCCACTTT
J gene: TRBJ2-2; D gene: .; V gene: TRBV11-3; clone size: .; CDR3 protein: CASSGQRDTGELFF; CDR3 DNA: TGTGCCAGCAGCGGACAGCGGGACACCGGGGAGCTGTTTTTT
J gene: TRBJ2-1; D gene: TRBD2; V gene: TRBV6-5; clone size: .; CDR3 protein: CASSRPLSGPGEQFF; CDR3 DNA: TGTGCCAGCAGCCGCCCCCTTAGCGGGCCGGGTGAGCAGTTCTTC
J gene: TRBJ2-7; D gene: TRBD1; V gene: TRBV28; clone size: .; CDR3 protein: CASSLSTGGAYEQYF; CDR3 DNA: TGTGCCAGCAGTTTATCGACAGGGGGCGCCTACGAGCAGTACTTC
J gene: TRBJ1-4; D gene: .; V gene: TRBV14; clone size: .; CDR3 protein: CASSQLGGARNEKLFF; CDR3 DNA: TGTGCCAGCAGCCAGTTGGGGGGTGCCCGTAATGAAAAACTGTTTTTT
J gene: TRBJ1-1; D gene: .; V gene: TRBV29-1; clone size: .; CDR3 protein: CSATDTGIKGPEAFF; CDR3 DNA: TGCAGCGCAACGGATACAGGGATCAAGGGTCCTGAAGCTTTCTTT
J gene: TRBJ2-1; D gene: TRBD2; V gene: TRBV5-6; clone size: .; CDR3 protein: CASSLAPAGGSYNEQFF; CDR3 DNA: TGTGCCAGCAGCCTCGCCCCAGCGGGGGGCTCCTACAATGAGCAGTTCTTC
J gene: TRBJ2-3; D gene: .; V gene: TRBV4-1; clone size: .; CDR3 protein: CASSQDENTQYF; CDR3 DNA: TGCGCCAGCAGCCAAGATGAAAATACGCAGTATTTT
J gene: TRBJ2-7; D gene: .; V gene: TRBV7-9; clone size: .; CDR3 protein: CASRREGESGEQYF; CDR3 DNA: TGTGCCAGCAGAAGAGAGGGCGAGTCCGGCGAGCAGTACTTC
J gene: TRBJ1-1; D gene: .; V gene: TRBV3-1/TRBV3-2; clone size: .; CDR3 protein: CASSRLGEAFF; CDR3 DNA: TGTGCCAGCAGCCGGTTAGGCGAAGCTTTCTTT
J gene: TRBJ1-5; D gene: .; V gene: TRBV18; clone size: .; CDR3 protein: CASSPGRGKQPQHF; CDR3 DNA: TGTGCCAGCTCACCAGGGAGGGGTAAACAGCCCCAGCATTTT
J gene: TRBJ2-7; D gene: TRBD1; V gene: TRBV11-2; clone size: .; CDR3 protein: CASRPGQAYEQYF; CDR3 DNA: TGTGCCAGCAGGCCGGGACAGGCCTACGAGCAGTACTTC
J gene: TRBJ2-7; D gene: TRBD1; V gene: TRBV7-9; clone size: .; CDR3 protein: CASSPSLYRGHEQYF; CDR3 DNA: TGTGCCAGCAGCCCCTCTTTGTACAGGGGCCACGAGCAGTACTTC
J gene: TRBJ2-7; D gene: .; V gene: TRBV7-2; clone size: .; CDR3 protein: CASSSRVGTYEQYF; CDR3 DNA: TGTGCCAGCAGCTCCAGGGTAGGGACTTACGAGCAGTACTTC
J gene: TRBJ1-5; D gene: .; V gene: TRBV5-6; clone size: .; CDR3 protein: CASSLGQYSNQPQHF; CDR3 DNA: TGTGCCAGCAGCTTGGGGCAGTATAGCAATCAGCCCCAGCATTTT
J gene: TRBJ2-1; D gene: .; V gene: TRBV11-3; clone size: .; CDR3 protein: CASSLDSRANEQFF; CDR3 DNA: TGTGCCAGCAGCTTAGATTCCAGGGCCAATGAGCAGTTCTTC
J gene: TRBJ2-7; D gene: TRBD2; V gene: TRBV4-1; clone size: .; CDR3 protein: CASSQEGSGSIHEQYF; CDR3 DNA: TGCGCCAGCAGCCAAGAGGGTAGCGGGAGCATCCACGAGCAGTACTTC
J gene: TRBJ2-1; D gene: TRBD2; V gene: TRBV2; clone size: .; CDR3 protein: CANTPGLAVYNEQFF; CDR3 DNA: TGTGCCAACACTCCGGGACTAGCGGTATACAATGAGCAGTTCTTC